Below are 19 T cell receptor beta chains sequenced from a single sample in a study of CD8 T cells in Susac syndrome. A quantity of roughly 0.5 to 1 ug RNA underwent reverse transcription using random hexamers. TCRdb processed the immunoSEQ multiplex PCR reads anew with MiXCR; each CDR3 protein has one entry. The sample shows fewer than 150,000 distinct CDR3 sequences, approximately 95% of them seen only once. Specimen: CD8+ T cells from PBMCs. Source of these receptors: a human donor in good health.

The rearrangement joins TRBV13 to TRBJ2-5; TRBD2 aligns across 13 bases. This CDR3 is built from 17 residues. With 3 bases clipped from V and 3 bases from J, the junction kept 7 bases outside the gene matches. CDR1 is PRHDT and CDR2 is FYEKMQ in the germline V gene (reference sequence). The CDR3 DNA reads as TGTGCCAGCAGCTTTATTGGACTAGCGGGAGCAGAAGAGACCCAGTACTTC. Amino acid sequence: CASSFIGLAGAEETQYF. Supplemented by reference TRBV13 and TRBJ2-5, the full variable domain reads AAGVIQSPRHLIKEKRETATLKCYPIPRHDTVYWYQQGPGQDPQFLISFYEKMQSDKGSIPDRFSAQQFSDYHSELNMSSLELGDSALYFCASSFIGLAGAEETQYFGPGTRLLVL.

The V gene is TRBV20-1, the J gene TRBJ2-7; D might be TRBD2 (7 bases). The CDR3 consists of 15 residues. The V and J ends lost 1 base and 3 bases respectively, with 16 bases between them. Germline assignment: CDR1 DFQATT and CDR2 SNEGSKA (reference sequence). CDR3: CSARGAGTINYEQYF. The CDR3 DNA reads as TGCAGTGCTAGAGGAGCGGGGACAATTAACTACGAGCAGTACTTC.

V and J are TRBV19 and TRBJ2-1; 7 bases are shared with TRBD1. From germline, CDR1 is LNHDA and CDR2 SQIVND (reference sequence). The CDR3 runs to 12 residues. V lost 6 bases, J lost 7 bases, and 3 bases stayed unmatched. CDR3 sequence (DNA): TGTGCCAGTAGGACAGGGTGGAATGAGCAGTTCTTC. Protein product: CASRTGWNEQFF.

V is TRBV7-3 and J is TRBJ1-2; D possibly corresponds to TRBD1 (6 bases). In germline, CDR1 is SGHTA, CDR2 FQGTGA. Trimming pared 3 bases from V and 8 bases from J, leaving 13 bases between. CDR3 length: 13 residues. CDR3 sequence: CASSFSGDEGYTF. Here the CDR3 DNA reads TGTGCCAGCAGCTTTTCAGGGGATGAGGGCTACACCTTC.

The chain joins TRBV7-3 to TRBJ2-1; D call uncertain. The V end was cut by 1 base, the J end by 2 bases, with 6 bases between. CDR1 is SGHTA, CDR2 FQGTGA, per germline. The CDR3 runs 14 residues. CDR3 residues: CASSLIGTYNEQFF. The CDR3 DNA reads TGTGCCAGCAGCTTAATCGGTACCTACAATGAGCAGTTCTTC. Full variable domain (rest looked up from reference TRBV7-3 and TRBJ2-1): GAGVSQTPSNKVTEKGKYVELRCDPISGHTALYWYRQSLGQGPEFLIYFQGTGAADDSGLPNDRFFAVRPEGSVSTLKIQRTERGDSAVYLCASSLIGTYNEQFFGPGTRLTVL.

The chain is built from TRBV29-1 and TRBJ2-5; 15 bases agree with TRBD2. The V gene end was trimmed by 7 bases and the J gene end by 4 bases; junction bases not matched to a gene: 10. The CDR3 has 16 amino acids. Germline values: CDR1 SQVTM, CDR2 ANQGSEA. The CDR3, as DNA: TGCAGCGCCGGGACTAGCGGGAGGCCCGTCTTAGAGACCCAGTACTTC. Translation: CSAGTSGRPVLETQYF.

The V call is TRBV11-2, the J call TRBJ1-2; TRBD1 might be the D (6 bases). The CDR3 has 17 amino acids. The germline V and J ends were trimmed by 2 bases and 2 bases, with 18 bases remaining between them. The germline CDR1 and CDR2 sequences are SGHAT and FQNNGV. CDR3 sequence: CASSLYFSGGHNYGYTF. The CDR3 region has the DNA TGTGCCAGCAGCTTATACTTTAGTGGGGGGCACAACTATGGCTACACCTTC.

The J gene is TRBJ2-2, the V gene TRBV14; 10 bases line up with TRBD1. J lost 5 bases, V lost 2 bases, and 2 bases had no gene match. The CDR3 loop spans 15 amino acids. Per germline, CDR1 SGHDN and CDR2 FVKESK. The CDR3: CASSQRTGGTGELFF. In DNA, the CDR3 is TGTGCCAGCAGCCAACGGACAGGGGGTACCGGGGAGCTGTTTTTT.

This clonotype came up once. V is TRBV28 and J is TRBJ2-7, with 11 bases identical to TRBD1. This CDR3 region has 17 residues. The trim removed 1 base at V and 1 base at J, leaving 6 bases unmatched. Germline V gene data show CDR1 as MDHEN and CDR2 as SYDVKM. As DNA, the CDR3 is TGTGCCAGCAGTTTATCCTTGGACAGGGGGCCTTCCTACGAGCAGTACTTC. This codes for CASSLSLDRGPSYEQYF. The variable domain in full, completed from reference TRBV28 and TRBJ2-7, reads DVKVTQSSRYLVKRTGEKVFLECVQDMDHENMFWYRQDPGLGLRLIYFSYDVKMKEKGDIPEGYSVSREKKERFSLILESASTNQTSMYLCASSLSLDRGPSYEQYFGPGTRLTVT.

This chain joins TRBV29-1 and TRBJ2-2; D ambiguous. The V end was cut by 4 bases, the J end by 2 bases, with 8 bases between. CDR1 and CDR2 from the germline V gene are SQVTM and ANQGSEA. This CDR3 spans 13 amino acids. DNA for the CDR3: TGCAGCGTTGTTTCGGAAAACACCGGGGAGCTGTTTTTT. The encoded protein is CSVVSENTGELFF.

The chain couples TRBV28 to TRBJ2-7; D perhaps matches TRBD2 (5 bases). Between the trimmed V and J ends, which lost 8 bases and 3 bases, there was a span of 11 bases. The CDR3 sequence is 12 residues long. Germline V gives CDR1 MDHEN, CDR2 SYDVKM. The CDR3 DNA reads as TGTGCCAGCTCCCCAGCGGTCTACGAGCAGTACTTC. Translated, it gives CASSPAVYEQYF.

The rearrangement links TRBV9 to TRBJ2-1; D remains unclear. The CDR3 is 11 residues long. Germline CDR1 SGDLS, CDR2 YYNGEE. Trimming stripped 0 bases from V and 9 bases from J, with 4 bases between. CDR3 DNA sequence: TGTGCCAGCAGCGTAGCTGCTGAGCAGTTCTTC. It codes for CASSVAAEQFF.

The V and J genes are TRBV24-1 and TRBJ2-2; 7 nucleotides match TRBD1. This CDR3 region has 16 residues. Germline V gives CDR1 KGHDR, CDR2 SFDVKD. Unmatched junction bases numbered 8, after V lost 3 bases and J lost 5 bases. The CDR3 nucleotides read TGTGCCACCAGTGATCAGACAGGGTTGGATACCGGGGAGCTGTTTTTT. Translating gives CATSDQTGLDTGELFF.

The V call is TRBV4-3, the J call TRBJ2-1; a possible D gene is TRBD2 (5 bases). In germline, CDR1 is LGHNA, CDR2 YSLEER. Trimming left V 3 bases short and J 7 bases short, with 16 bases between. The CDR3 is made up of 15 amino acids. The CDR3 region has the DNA TGCGCCAGCAGCCAGCACGAGGGCCGGGTTAATGAGCAGTTCTTC. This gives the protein CASSQHEGRVNEQFF.

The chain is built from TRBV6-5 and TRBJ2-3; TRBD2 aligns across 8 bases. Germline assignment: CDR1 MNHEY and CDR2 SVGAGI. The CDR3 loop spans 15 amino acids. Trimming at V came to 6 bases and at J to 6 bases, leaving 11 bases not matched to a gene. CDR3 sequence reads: CASSLAGRPRDTQYF. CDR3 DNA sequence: TGTGCCAGCAGCTTAGCGGGACGGCCCAGGGATACGCAGTATTTT.

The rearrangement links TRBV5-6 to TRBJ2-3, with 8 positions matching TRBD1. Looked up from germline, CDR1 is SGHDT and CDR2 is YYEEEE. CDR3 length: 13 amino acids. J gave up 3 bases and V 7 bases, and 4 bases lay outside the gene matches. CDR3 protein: CASRTGLTDTQYF. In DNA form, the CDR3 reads TGTGCCAGCCGGACAGGGCTAACAGATACGCAGTATTTT.

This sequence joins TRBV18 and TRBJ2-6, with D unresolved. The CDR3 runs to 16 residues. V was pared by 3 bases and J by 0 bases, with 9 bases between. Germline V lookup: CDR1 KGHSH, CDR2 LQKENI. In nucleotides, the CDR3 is TGTGCCAGCTCACCGGAATGGGTCTCTGGGGCCAACGTCCTGACTTTC. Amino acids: CASSPEWVSGANVLTF.

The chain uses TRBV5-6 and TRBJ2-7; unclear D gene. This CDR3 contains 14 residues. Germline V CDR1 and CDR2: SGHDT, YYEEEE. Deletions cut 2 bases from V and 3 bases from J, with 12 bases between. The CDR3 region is CASSFPSESYEQYF. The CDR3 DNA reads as TGTGCCAGCAGCTTCCCAAGTGAGAGCTACGAGCAGTACTTC.

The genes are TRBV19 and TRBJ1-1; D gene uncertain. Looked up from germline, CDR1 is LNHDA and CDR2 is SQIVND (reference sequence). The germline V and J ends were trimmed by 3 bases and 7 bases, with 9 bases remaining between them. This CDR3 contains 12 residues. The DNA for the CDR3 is TGTGCCAGTAGTATTACCACAAGTGAAGCTTTCTTT. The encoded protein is CASSITTSEAFF. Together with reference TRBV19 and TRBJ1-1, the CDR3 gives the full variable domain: DGGITQSPKYLFRKEGQNVTLSCEQNLNHDAMYWYRQDPGQGLRLIYYSQIVNDFQKGDIAEGYSVSREKKESFPLTVTSAQKNPTAFYLCASSITTSEAFFGQGTRLTVV.